This is a list of T cell receptor beta chains from one sample in a study of blood T cell repertoires in COVID-19. Produced via immunoSEQ multiplex PCR; TCRdb's table is partial and in-frame only. The data show 270,000 or so clones, roughly 86% seen once. The sample consisted of PBMCs or T cells enriched from blood (not recorded which). These TCRs come from a woman aged 18 to 35 who had recovered from COVID-19. The conserved cysteine and the conserved F or W are not part of the CDR3 here. The listing skips clone size in some rows; elsewhere it reads once, few, many or a size class.

V gene,clone size,CDR3 protein
TRBV5-1,.,ASSLQGGGTTEAF
TRBV10-2,.,ASSETRVSYEQY
TRBV5-1,.,ASSPGQTNTGELF
TRBV5-1,.,ASSLAYEGSQETQY
TRBV7-8,once,ASSSRDRAYEQY
TRBV11-2,.,ASSSWTGGNGNTIY
TRBV2,.,ASRQPRGPWT
TRBV9,many,ASSAGTSGGLPYEQY
TRBV28,.,ASTIPRGPNSPLH
TRBV13,.,ASSLTVGSSTDTQY
TRBV18,.,ASSPTGSNEKLF
TRBV7-6,.,ASSPGQGLNTEAF
TRBV9,once,ASSKKLAGPSTDTQY
TRBV3-1/TRBV3-2,.,ASSKYRIGPSNPHTEAF
TRBV13,.,ASSLRLSTDTQY
TRBV6-5,few,ASSYSEGSRQF
TRBV2,.,ASRLRTGDYGYT
TRBV6-2/TRBV6-3,.,ASSYTRTGLNTGELF
TRBV3-1/TRBV3-2,.,ASSQEDRLGYT
TRBV28,.,ASRLLADGYT
TRBV7-8,.,ASSRGTGGGTEAF
TRBV6-5,.,ASSYYRDTEAF
TRBV7-6,.,ASSLEQGARTGELF
TRBV5-4,.,ASSLERDTEAF
TRBV6-2/TRBV6-3,.,ASSQQVNTEAF
TRBV3-1/TRBV3-2,.,ASSQDDQDEQY
TRBV9,.,ASSVSPPAGGATDTQY
TRBV7-2,.,ASSPGTAAYEQY
TRBV7-2,.,ASSSSSSDWSDTQY
TRBV5-6,.,ASSLWPGGSYEQY
TRBV9,once,ASSVEGTAGGYT
TRBV6-2/TRBV6-3,.,ASSYPRQPPSYNEQF
TRBV5-6,.,ASSLKDSRSYGYT
TRBV5-1,.,ASKRSSGGSNTGELF
TRBV28,.,ASSQLLIEQY
TRBV27,.,ASSLTGLAFEQY
TRBV9,once,ATTYRGRRNSNQPQH
TRBV11-3,.,ASSLVGYPGGSNEQF
TRBV29-1,once,SVKPTILAHEQF
TRBV5-4,.,ASGQGATRKNQETQY
TRBV10-1,once,ASRSQMGRARRTEAF
TRBV19,.,ASTTPDRQYQETQY
TRBV29-1,.,SHSYQETQY
TRBV4-3,.,ASSQDRTPTYEQY
TRBV19,.,ASSLQDRNPYGYT